Presented here are 25 T cell receptor beta chains from one specimen sequenced in a study of blood T cell repertoires in COVID-19. Profiled with immunoSEQ multiplex PCR; TCRdb holds only in-frame clones, not every one. The sample includes some 180,000 clones, over 80% seen only once; the top ten take roughly 3.2%. Source material: PBMCs or T cells enriched from blood (not recorded which). These receptors came from a woman in her thirties who had been exposed to COVID-19.

The V gene is TRBV5-5, the J gene TRBJ2-3, with 8 bases that match TRBD1. The length of the CDR3 is 15 residues. Germline V gene lookup returns CDR1 SGHKS and CDR2 YYEKEE (reference sequence). The ends lost 4 bases at V and 1 base at J; junction bases unmatched: 5. This chain's CDR3 is CASSPATGGTDTQYF. CDR3 DNA sequence: TGTGCCAGCAGCCCGGCGACAGGGGGCACAGATACGCAGTATTTT.

The chain carries TRBV5-1 and TRBJ2-7, with 14 nucleotides matching TRBD2. The CDR3 is made up of 16 amino acids. V dropped 0 bases and J dropped 4; count of bases not matched to a gene: 3. The germline CDR1 and CDR2 sequences are SGHRS and YFSETQ. The CDR3 sequence: CASSLAGLAGGYEQYF. In DNA, the CDR3 is TGCGCCAGCAGCTTGGCCGGACTAGCGGGGGGATACGAGCAGTACTTC.

The chain links TRBV11-2 to TRBJ2-1; possible D gene TRBD2, 5 bases. CDR3 length: 13 amino acids. Germline V CDR1 and CDR2: SGHAT, FQNNGV. V shed 7 bases and J shed 3 bases, with 10 bases lying between them. The CDR3 is CASTVSGYNEQFF. The CDR3 DNA reads as TGTGCCAGCACCGTAAGCGGCTACAATGAGCAGTTCTTC.

The genes are TRBV10-3 and TRBJ2-3; 11 nucleotides agree with TRBD2. The CDR3 extends over 16 amino acids. Trimming removed 7 bases from V and 6 bases from J; junction bases left unmatched: 12. Germline V CDR1 and CDR2: ENHRY, SYGVKD. The CDR3 coding sequence is TGTGCCATCAACCCGGATAGCGGGGGGGCCTTCGATACGCAGTATTTT. Translating it yields CAINPDSGGAFDTQYF.

This sequence joins TRBV7-9 and TRBJ1-5; TRBD1 is a possible D gene (5 bases). V was cut by 3 bases and J by 2 bases, with 11 bases left in between. The CDR3 extends over 15 amino acids. Germline values: CDR1 SEHNR, CDR2 FQNEAQ (reference sequence). The CDR3 loop reads CASSFGGLGNQPQHF. The CDR3 DNA is TGTGCCAGCAGCTTTGGGGGGTTAGGCAATCAGCCCCAGCATTTT.

The genes are TRBV7-2 and TRBJ2-3; D is undetermined. Germline V gives CDR1 SGHTA, CDR2 FQGNSA. This CDR3 contains 16 residues. Trimming took off 3 bases at V and 1 base at J, with 14 bases between the two ends. The CDR3 DNA follows: TGTGCCAGCAGCTTTTCGTCTTGGGCTGGCACAGATACGCAGTATTTT. Its protein is CASSFSSWAGTDTQYF.

This clone has only a few counts. The rearrangement joins TRBV7-7 to TRBJ2-7, with a tentative D call TRBD1 (6 bases). V was trimmed by 4 bases and J by 2 bases, leaving 15 bases between them. The germline CDR1 and CDR2 sequences are SSHAT and FNYEAQ (reference sequence). The CDR3 extends over 15 amino acids. DNA for the CDR3: TGTGCCAGCAGCTATTCCCCGGGACAAACCTACGAGCAGTACTTC. Translated, it gives CASSYSPGQTYEQYF.

This chain links TRBV11-2 with TRBJ1-1; D not certain. CDR3 length: 14 amino acids. V was cut by 6 bases and J by 4 bases, with 15 bases left in between. Germline values: CDR1 SGHAT, CDR2 FQNNGV. The CDR3 is CASSSTVVGTEAFF. CDR3 sequence (DNA): TGTGCCAGCAGTTCAACGGTGGTCGGCACTGAAGCTTTCTTT.

The rearrangement uses TRBV2 and TRBJ2-1; D unresolved. Germline V gives CDR1 SNHLY, CDR2 FYNNEI. V was pared by 4 bases and J by 5 bases, with 12 bases between. The CDR3 is 14 amino acids. CDR3 residues: CASSAPNQDNEQFF. CDR3 nucleotides: TGTGCCAGCAGTGCACCCAACCAGGACAATGAGCAGTTCTTC.

J is TRBJ1-2 and V is TRBV19; 9 bases map to TRBD1. The CDR3 contains 14 residues. Germline values: CDR1 LNHDA, CDR2 SQIVND (reference sequence). V lost 8 bases to trimming and J lost 8 bases; unmatched junction nucleotides: 12. CDR3 coding DNA: TGTGCCAGTGGCCCAGTGGGGACAGGGCGCGGCTACACCTTC. Translated, it gives CASGPVGTGRGYTF.

The genes are TRBV20-1 and TRBJ1-5; D might be TRBD1 (6 bases). This CDR3 comprises 13 residues. The V gene's germline CDR1 is DFQATT and CDR2 SNEGSKA (reference sequence). Trimming stripped 3 bases from V and 6 bases from J, with 12 bases between. CDR3 amino acids: CSASLQGIQPQHF. In DNA, the CDR3 is TGCAGTGCTAGTCTTCAGGGGATTCAGCCCCAGCATTTT.

The CDR3 here is CASRRQGGTEAFF. The CDR3 bases are TGTGCCAGCAGAAGACAGGGTGGCACTGAAGCTTTCTTT. The V and J genes are TRBV5-6 and TRBJ1-1; 7 bases are a match to TRBD1. The ends lost 5 bases at V and 4 bases at J; junction bases unmatched: 5. CDR3 length: 13 residues. Germline V lookup: CDR1 SGHDT, CDR2 YYEEEE.

This clone has only a few counts. The V call is TRBV12-5, the J call TRBJ2-3; TRBD1 agrees at 10 bases. V shed 3 bases and J 2 bases; nucleotides not matched to a gene: 5. The CDR3 extends over 16 amino acids. The germline gives CDR1 LGHNT, CDR2 FRNRAP. For the CDR3, the DNA is TGTGCTAGTGGTTTTCGGGACAGGGGACACACAGATACGCAGTATTTT. Translating gives CASGFRDRGHTDTQYF.

The V and J genes are TRBV14 and TRBJ1-3, with D tentatively TRBD1 (5 bases). Trimming took off 0 bases at V and 7 bases at J, with 16 bases between the two ends. Germline V gene data show CDR1 as SGHDN and CDR2 as FVKESK. The CDR3 spans 16 residues. The CDR3 DNA follows: TGTGCCAGCAGCCAAGATCTGGGACTTATTCGGAACACCATATATTTT. It is translated as CASSQDLGLIRNTIYF.

The V gene is TRBV2, the J gene TRBJ1-5, with a possible D match to TRBD1 (5 bases). Trimming took off 2 bases at V and 8 bases at J, with 13 bases between the two ends. This CDR3 contains 14 residues. CDR1 is SNHLY, CDR2 FYNNEI, per germline. The CDR3 DNA is TGTGCCAGCAGTGAATGGTCAGGGCTCAAGCCCCAGCATTTT. Its protein product is CASSEWSGLKPQHF.

The chain links TRBV7-8 to TRBJ2-7; TRBD2 matches at 9 bases. After removal of 5 bases from V and 6 bases from J, the junction contained 11 bases not matched to a gene. CDR1 is SGHVS, CDR2 FQNEAQ, per germline. This CDR3 has 15 amino acids. CDR3 amino acids: CASSRIAGEAAEQYF. DNA of the CDR3: TGTGCCAGCAGCCGAATAGCGGGGGAGGCGGCCGAGCAGTACTTC. Combining the CDR3 with reference TRBV7-8 and TRBJ2-7 gives the whole variable domain GAGVSQSPRYKVAKRGQDVALRCDPISGHVSLFWYQQALGQGPEFLTYFQNEAQLDKSGLPSDRFFAERPEGSVSTLKIQRTQQEDSAVYLCASSRIAGEAAEQYFGPGTRLTVT.

The CDR3 DNA reads TGTGCCAGCAGTCCACAGCGAGGGGGCGAGCAGTACTTC. This gives the protein CASSPQRGGEQYF. The chain recombines TRBV12-3 or TRBV12-4 with TRBJ2-7; D is perhaps TRBD1 (6 bases). This CDR3 is 13 amino acids long. Trimming removed 5 bases from V and 6 bases from J, with 14 bases in between.

This clone came up many times. CDR3 nucleotide sequence: TGTGCCAGCAGTGGGGACATGAACACTGAAGCTTTCTTT. As protein: CASSGDMNTEAFF. The chain uses TRBV2 and TRBJ1-1; D may be TRBD1 (6 bases). The CDR3 length is 13 residues. Deletions cut 4 bases from V and 0 bases from J, with 6 bases between. From germline, CDR1 is SNHLY and CDR2 FYNNEI.

In its sample, this clone was seen a few times. The gene calls are TRBV7-2 and TRBJ1-2; TRBD1 might be the D (5 bases). CDR3 length: 12 amino acids. The V gene lost 6 bases and the J gene lost 4 bases, with 9 bases spanning the gap. Germline V gives CDR1 SGHTA, CDR2 FQGNSA. CDR3 region: CASRVRAYGYTF. CDR3 coding DNA: TGTGCCAGCAGGGTCAGGGCCTATGGCTACACCTTC.

The V and J genes are TRBV5-5 and TRBJ1-1; D is perhaps TRBD1 (5 bases). CDR1 is SGHKS, CDR2 YYEKEE, per germline (reference sequence). The CDR3 runs to 18 residues. V lost 4 bases to trimming and J lost 0 bases, with 22 bases between them. CDR3 protein: CASSPLRKWGVMNTEAFF. The CDR3 DNA follows: TGTGCCAGCAGCCCGCTCAGGAAATGGGGGGTGATGAACACTGAAGCTTTCTTT.

DNA for the CDR3: TGTGCCAGCAGCCGTTACACTGAAGCTTTCTTT. It codes for CASSRYTEAFF. The chain has TRBV12-3 or TRBV12-4 and TRBJ1-1, with unresolved D. This CDR3 comprises 11 residues. Trimming removed 6 bases at V and 3 bases at J, with 5 bases between.

This sequence joins TRBV7-9 and TRBJ1-3, with D hard to call. Looked up from germline, CDR1 is SEHNR and CDR2 is FQNEAQ (reference sequence). This CDR3 has 16 residues. The V end was cut by 6 bases, the J end by 0 bases, with 15 bases between. The CDR3 region is CASRPGFKLSGNTIYF. CDR3 coding DNA: TGTGCCAGCAGGCCGGGTTTCAAACTCTCTGGAAACACCATATATTTT.

This clone was recorded once. The rearrangement joins TRBV7-2 to TRBJ1-2; D ambiguous. CDR3 length equals 12 residues. The germline gives CDR1 SGHTA, CDR2 FQGNSA. V lost 4 bases and J lost 8, with 11 bases in between. The CDR3 DNA reads as TGTGCCAGCAGCTCCAACTCATGGGGCTACACCTTC. It is translated as CASSSNSWGYTF.

V and J are TRBV19 and TRBJ1-5; TRBD1 matches 9 bases. The CDR3 has 14 amino acids. The germline CDR1 and CDR2 sequences are LNHDA and SQIVND (reference sequence). With V trimmed by 5 bases and J by 5 bases, 4 bases remained unmatched. CDR3 nucleotide sequence: TGTGCCAGTAGTGATACAGGGGGCTATCAGCCCCAGCATTTT. This translates into CASSDTGGYQPQHF.

The rearrangement joins TRBV7-2 to TRBJ1-6, with 8 bases lining up with TRBD1. The V segment lost 1 base and the J segment 10 bases; nucleotides outside the gene matches: 6. The CDR3 extends over 15 amino acids. From germline, CDR1 is SGHTA and CDR2 FQGNSA. CDR3 DNA: TGTGCCAGCAGCTTAGGCTACAGGGGGGAATCACCCCTCCACTTT. Translating gives CASSLGYRGESPLHF.